The T cell receptor beta chain under discussion was sequenced for a study of CD4 T cells in relation to SARS-CoV-2 and coronaviruses. The protocol was immunoSEQ multiplex PCR, while the TCRdb copy is restricted to in-frame clones and leaves out a portion. The table includes 20,000 to 25,000 clones, roughly 69% detected once. CD4+ T cells from unexposed donors were obtained before the COVID-19 pandemic (2011-2018). Isolation of CD4+ T cells took place after approximately eleven days in culture. CDR1 DFQATT and CDR2 SNEGSKA come from the germline V gene (reference sequence). The CDR3 sequence is 8 residues long. V gave up 6 bases and J gave up 7 bases, with 3 bases separating them. About this clone itself: Its specificity is not known.

Study-wide results and limits: Pre-pandemic and post-infection samples never came from the same donor. Roughly three fifths of donors had memory CD4+ clonotypes crossrecognizing SARS-CoV-2 and common cold coronavirus spike.

The chain couples TRBV20-1 to TRBJ1-1; D is uncertain. The sample was CD4+ T cells from PBMCs, cultured in vitro. The receptor was isolated from a human donor in good health. The CDR3 bases are TGCAGTGCGAATGAAGCTTTCTTT. As protein: CSANEAFF.